This is a list of T cell receptor beta chains from one sample in a study of cytomegalovirus exposure and HLA in healthy donors. The table came from immunoSEQ multiplex PCR; TCRdb's copy has only in-frame clones and leaves some out. The table shows over 110,000 clones, with around 79% occurring only once. Sequencing was performed on PBMCs. Every receptor here comes from a man aged 18-30 years in good health and CMV-seronegative. CDR3s include the opening cysteine and the closing phenylalanine or tryptophan. Each record gives: CDR3 protein, CDR3 DNA, J gene, clone size, D gene, V gene. A D gene is named only where the DNA matches it firmly. The size entry is marked missing in some rows and otherwise reads once, few, many or a size class.

cdr3_aa: CASRGQGGISGYTF
cdr3_nt: TGTGCCAGTAGAGGACAGGGTGGTATCAGTGGCTACACCTTC
j_call: TRBJ1-2
clone_size: few
d_call: TRBD1
v_call: TRBV19

cdr3_aa: CASSLVEDGYTF
cdr3_nt: TGTGCCAGCAGCTTAGTGGAGGACGGCTACACCTTC
j_call: TRBJ1-2
clone_size: -
d_call: -
v_call: TRBV7-9

cdr3_aa: CASRFQSPLHF
cdr3_nt: TGTGCAAGTCGCTTCCAATCACCCCTCCACTTT
j_call: TRBJ1-6
clone_size: -
d_call: -
v_call: TRBV12-2

cdr3_aa: CASSSRTGHSGNTIYF
cdr3_nt: TGTGCCAGCAGCTCCCGGACAGGCCACTCTGGAAACACCATATATTTT
j_call: TRBJ1-3
clone_size: few
d_call: TRBD1
v_call: TRBV7-9

cdr3_aa: CASGLLNTGELFF
cdr3_nt: TGTGCTAGTGGTTTGCTGAACACCGGGGAGCTGTTTTTT
j_call: TRBJ2-2
clone_size: -
d_call: -
v_call: TRBV12-5

cdr3_aa: CVSSPGGFSDEQYF
cdr3_nt: TGTGTCAGCAGCCCTGGGGGGTTTTCGGACGAGCAGTACTTC
j_call: TRBJ2-7
clone_size: -
d_call: -
v_call: TRBV7-2

cdr3_aa: CSVGDIPGYTF
cdr3_nt: TGCAGCGTTGGGGACATTCCCGGCTACACCTTC
j_call: TRBJ1-2
clone_size: -
d_call: -
v_call: TRBV29-1

cdr3_aa: CASSEGGDSNQPQHF
cdr3_nt: TGTGCCAGCAGTGAAGGAGGCGATAGCAATCAGCCCCAGCATTTT
j_call: TRBJ1-5
clone_size: -
d_call: -
v_call: TRBV25-1

cdr3_aa: CASSMRQDNTEAFF
cdr3_nt: TGTGCCAGTAGTATGAGACAGGATAACACTGAAGCTTTCTTT
j_call: TRBJ1-1
clone_size: -
d_call: -
v_call: TRBV19

cdr3_aa: CASSLSQGASGNTIYF
cdr3_nt: TGTGCCAGCAGCTTGTCACAGGGGGCAAGTGGAAACACCATATATTTT
j_call: TRBJ1-3
clone_size: -
d_call: TRBD1
v_call: TRBV5-5

cdr3_aa: CASSVDGGKGTDTQYF
cdr3_nt: TGTGCCAGCAGCGTAGATGGAGGTAAAGGCACAGATACGCAGTATTTT
j_call: TRBJ2-3
clone_size: -
d_call: -
v_call: TRBV9

cdr3_aa: CASSLAGGAILREQYF
cdr3_nt: TGTGCCAGCAGCTTGGCCGGGGGGGCAATTCTCAGGGAGCAGTACTTC
j_call: TRBJ2-7
clone_size: -
d_call: TRBD2
v_call: TRBV5-6

cdr3_aa: CASTAGQGTYTNEKLFF
cdr3_nt: TGTGCCAGTACTGCGGGACAGGGGACCTACACTAATGAAAAACTGTTTTTT
j_call: TRBJ1-4
clone_size: -
d_call: TRBD1
v_call: TRBV19

cdr3_aa: CASSLIQGREAFF
cdr3_nt: TGTGCCAGCAGCTTAATACAGGGGAGGGAAGCTTTCTTT
j_call: TRBJ1-1
clone_size: -
d_call: TRBD1
v_call: TRBV7-3

cdr3_aa: CASSDRRREYDEQFF
cdr3_nt: TGTGCCAGCAGCGACCGGAGGAGGGAATACGATGAGCAGTTCTTC
j_call: TRBJ2-1
clone_size: -
d_call: -
v_call: TRBV7-6

cdr3_aa: CASSPRQGASNQPQHF
cdr3_nt: TGTGCCAGCAGCCCCAGACAGGGGGCGAGCAATCAGCCCCAGCATTTT
j_call: TRBJ1-5
clone_size: few
d_call: TRBD1
v_call: TRBV5-6

cdr3_aa: CASSLGRNTEAFF
cdr3_nt: TGCGCCAGCAGCTTGGGCAGGAACACTGAAGCTTTCTTT
j_call: TRBJ1-1
clone_size: -
d_call: -
v_call: TRBV5-1

cdr3_aa: CASSLARLAQETQYF
cdr3_nt: TGTGCCAGCAGCTTAGCGCGACTAGCCCAAGAGACCCAGTACTTC
j_call: TRBJ2-5
clone_size: -
d_call: TRBD2
v_call: TRBV7-2